Each of the 22 T cell receptor beta chains below was sequenced from the same sample in a study of T cell repertoires in cytomegalovirus infection. Their target antigens are unknown. TCRdb re-called the reads with MiXCR, one entry per CDR3 protein. The sample records about 52,000 distinct CDR3 sequences, around 19% being singletons. The input for sequencing was CD8+ T cells from cultured PBMCs, taken from culture after CMV antigen stimulation. The receptors come from a human donor in good health (CMV status not recorded). Some clones in this sample may be carry-over from other donors' samples.

This sequence joins TRBV7-6 and TRBJ1-4; D call uncertain. The CDR3 is 15 residues long. Per the germline V gene, CDR1 is SGHVS and CDR2 is FNYEAQ. V dropped 1 base and J dropped 8 bases, with 14 bases sitting between them. CDR3 bases: TGTGCCAGCAGCTTAGAGGCCGGGTTTGGCGAAAAACTGTTTTTT. Encoded protein: CASSLEAGFGEKLFF.

This chain joins TRBV25-1 and TRBJ2-3; TRBD2 aligns across 10 bases. Trimming took 1 base from V and 1 from J; bases not matched to a gene: 2. Looked up from germline, CDR1 is MGHDK and CDR2 is SYGVNS. The CDR3 contains 16 residues. CDR3 nucleotides: TGTGCCAGCAGTGAATTAGCGGGGGGCCGCACAGATACGCAGTATTTT. Residues: CASSELAGGRTDTQYF.

This clonotype came up a few times. The chain has TRBV6-1 and TRBJ2-7; TRBD2 might be the D (6 bases). Germline V gene lookup returns CDR1 MNHNS and CDR2 SASEGT. The CDR3 covers 16 residues. Between the trimmed V and J ends, which lost 3 bases and 4 bases, there was a span of 19 bases. CDR3 loop: CASSERGTPLEYEQYF. As DNA, the CDR3 is TGTGCCAGCAGTGAGAGAGGGACTCCTTTAGAGTACGAGCAGTACTTC.

The J gene is TRBJ2-7, the V gene TRBV2; maybe TRBD1 (5 bases). From germline, CDR1 is SNHLY and CDR2 FYNNEI. The CDR3 sequence is 15 residues long. V lost 3 bases, J lost 0 bases, and 12 bases lay in between. The CDR3 is CASSEGRVTSYEQYF. The DNA of the CDR3 is TGTGCCAGCAGTGAGGGCAGGGTGACCTCCTACGAGCAGTACTTC.

The V gene is TRBV6-2 or TRBV6-3, the J gene TRBJ2-7; D is undetermined. The CDR3 contains 16 residues. Trimming cost V 0 bases and J 0 bases, with 12 bases left between them. Germline V gene sequence: CDR1 MNHEY, CDR2 SVGEGT. The CDR3 reads CASSYSPDLSSYEQYF. The CDR3 nucleotides read TGTGCCAGCAGTTACTCCCCGGACCTCAGCTCCTACGAGCAGTACTTC.

The chain uses TRBV6-1 and TRBJ1-5; D is perhaps TRBD1 (5 bases). The CDR3 length is 17 residues. Trimming left V 0 bases short and J 0 bases short, with 12 bases between. CDR1 and CDR2 (germline): MNHNS, SASEGT. The CDR3 DNA reads TGTGCCAGCAGTGAAGCGGTTGGGGGGTATAGCAATCAGCCCCAGCATTTT. This encodes CASSEAVGGYSNQPQHF.

There are a few counts of this clonotype. This chain connects TRBV7-2 to TRBJ2-7; D ambiguous. The CDR3 loop spans 15 amino acids. Germline V gene lookup returns CDR1 SGHTA and CDR2 FQGNSA. With 2 bases removed from V and 0 bases from J, the gap between germline ends came to 11 bases. The CDR3: CASSLRSGSSYEQYF. CDR3 DNA sequence: TGTGCCAGCAGCTTACGGTCAGGTAGCTCCTACGAGCAGTACTTC.

This clonotype was observed a handful of times. The chain carries TRBV30 and TRBJ1-1; D uncertain. V gave up 0 bases and J gave up 0 bases, with 11 bases separating them. Germline V gives CDR1 GTSNPN, CDR2 SVGIG (reference sequence). This CDR3 is 15 amino acids long. Here the CDR3 reads CAWSVLKGMNTEAFF. The CDR3 DNA reads TGTGCCTGGAGTGTACTGAAAGGCATGAACACTGAAGCTTTCTTT.

The rearrangement joins TRBV7-8 to TRBJ1-1, with D perhaps TRBD1 (6 bases). CDR3 length equals 15 residues. Germline-derived CDR1 and CDR2 are SGHVS and FQNEAQ. Deletions cut 3 bases from V and 7 bases from J, with 18 bases between. The CDR3 protein is CASSFTVQGSIEAFF. Here the CDR3 DNA reads TGTGCCAGCAGCTTTACTGTACAGGGATCTATTGAAGCTTTCTTT.

The chain uses TRBV4-1 and TRBJ2-7; TRBD1 matches 7 bases. The CDR3 contains 14 residues. Losses at the gene ends were 4 bases for V and 2 bases for J; bases not matched to a gene: 5. Germline V CDR1 and CDR2: MGHRA, YSYEKL. CDR3 residues: CASSPGTATYEQYF. As DNA, the CDR3 is TGCGCCAGCAGCCCCGGGACAGCGACCTACGAGCAGTACTTC.

This clonotype has at least ten counts. The V and J genes are TRBV7-2 and TRBJ2-5; D uncertain. This CDR3 spans 11 amino acids. Germline V lookup: CDR1 SGHTA, CDR2 FQGNSA. Trimming stripped 3 bases from V and 5 bases from J, with 4 bases between. The DNA of the CDR3 is TGTGCCAGCAGCTTTTTCGAGACCCAGTACTTC. This translates into CASSFFETQYF.

This clonotype was counted ten times or more. The V and J genes are TRBV4-3 and TRBJ2-1, with 7 bases aligning to TRBD1. This CDR3 is built from 21 residues. V dropped 0 bases and J dropped 1; count of bases not matched to a gene: 18. Looked up from germline, CDR1 is LGHNA and CDR2 is YSLEER. CDR3 DNA sequence: TGCGCCAGCAGCCAAGATTTTGGAAGGGACAGTCTTTTCCAATCCTACAATGAGCAGTTCTTC. Its protein is CASSQDFGRDSLFQSYNEQFF.

The chain joins TRBV4-1 to TRBJ2-5; 9 bases are a match to TRBD2. The CDR3 is made up of 16 amino acids. The V gene's germline CDR1 is MGHRA and CDR2 YSYEKL. V lost 2 bases to trimming and J lost 1 base; unmatched junction nucleotides: 5. This CDR3 reads CASSQRLAESQETQYF. CDR3 nucleotide sequence: TGCGCCAGCAGCCAAAGACTAGCGGAGTCCCAAGAGACCCAGTACTTC.

This sequence joins TRBV6-5 and TRBJ2-3; TRBD1 is a possible D gene (5 bases). Trimming took 4 bases from V and 1 from J, leaving 12 bases between them. The germline CDR1 and CDR2 sequences are MNHEY and SVGAGI. The CDR3 extends over 15 amino acids. The DNA of the CDR3 is TGTGCCAGCAGTTCAGGGCGTTGGGGCACAGATACGCAGTATTTT. This gives the protein CASSSGRWGTDTQYF.

This sequence joins TRBV4-1 and TRBJ1-1, with D hard to call. Germline CDR1 reads MGHRA; CDR2 reads YSYEKL. V was pared by 5 bases and J by 10 bases, with 11 bases between. The CDR3 consists of 11 residues. The CDR3 sequence is CASSSRKGAFF. Written as DNA, the CDR3 is TGCGCCAGCAGCTCACGGAAGGGAGCTTTCTTT.

The gene calls are TRBV7-9 and TRBJ1-4; TRBD1 matches at 8 bases. Per germline, CDR1 SEHNR and CDR2 FQNEAQ (reference sequence). The ends lost 5 bases at V and 6 bases at J; junction bases unmatched: 11. The CDR3 spans 16 residues. CDR3 coding DNA: TGTGCCAGCAGCCCCCAGGGGGCGGGTTTGCATGAAAAACTGTTTTTT. Translated, it gives CASSPQGAGLHEKLFF.

There are a few counts of this clonotype. The CDR3 protein is CASSPGQGTEAFF. The CDR3 DNA reads as TGTGCCAGCAGCCCCGGACAGGGAACTGAAGCTTTCTTT. V gene TRBV7-6 combines with J gene TRBJ1-1; 8 bases are shared with TRBD1. The V segment lost 5 bases and the J segment 5 bases; nucleotides outside the gene matches: 4. Germline assignment: CDR1 SGHVS and CDR2 FNYEAQ. CDR3 length: 13 residues.

This clonotype has only a few counts. V usage is TRBV20-1 and J usage is TRBJ2-1; D unclear. This CDR3 is built from 16 residues. V was clipped by 0 bases and J by 3 bases, with 15 bases between them. CDR1 DFQATT and CDR2 SNEGSKA come from the germline V gene (reference sequence). The CDR3 DNA follows: TGCAGTGCTAGAGATCTTAGGCACAAAGTCTACAATGAGCAGTTCTTC. It encodes CSARDLRHKVYNEQFF.

The rearrangement uses TRBV28 and TRBJ1-2; no definite D call. This CDR3 spans 12 amino acids. The germline gives CDR1 MDHEN, CDR2 SYDVKM. The V gene lost 10 bases and the J gene lost 4 bases, with 13 bases spanning the gap. CDR3 nucleotides: TGTGCCATCCCTGCTGGCGCCTATGGCTACACCTTC. Protein sequence: CAIPAGAYGYTF.

The chain has TRBV19 and TRBJ1-2; maybe TRBD1 (6 bases). The CDR3 length is 15 residues. Trimming stripped 6 bases from V and 4 bases from J, with 18 bases between. In germline, CDR1 is LNHDA, CDR2 SQIVND (reference sequence). CDR3 loop: CASSRPGDRLYGYTF. The CDR3 region has the DNA TGTGCCAGTAGCAGGCCAGGGGACCGCCTCTATGGCTACACCTTC.

This chain uses TRBV7-2 with TRBJ2-5; D might be TRBD2 (6 bases). V lost 1 base and J 2 bases, leaving 11 bases between the germline ends. Germline loops: CDR1 SGHTA, CDR2 FQGNSA. The CDR3 is 15 amino acids. The CDR3: CASSLGPGEQETQYF. CDR3 DNA sequence: TGTGCCAGCAGCTTAGGGCCGGGAGAACAAGAGACCCAGTACTTC.

This chain joins TRBV19 and TRBJ1-1, with D unclear. Trimming left V 6 bases short and J 1 base short, with 9 bases between. This CDR3 contains 13 residues. Germline CDR1 reads LNHDA; CDR2 reads SQIVND (reference sequence). CDR3 in amino acids: CASSILGNTEAFF. CDR3 DNA: TGTGCCAGTAGCATCCTAGGGAACACTGAAGCTTTCTTT.